This entry concerns a single T cell receptor (beta chain). This clone has just one count. What antigen it recognizes has not been identified. Base qualities are not provided; no much larger clone lies one nucleotide away. The germline V gene sets CDR1 to MDHEN and CDR2 to SYDVKM. At the junction V is shortened by 2 bases and J by 0 bases; bases outside the gene matches: 7. From the cysteine up to the phenylalanine, the CDR3 has a length of 17 residues. Kept here is only the CDR3 DNA, which spans 51 bases and is read in frame from base 1. This entry comes from a study of OX40 agonist ivuxolimab in advanced cancers. Turning to the overall study: Ivuxolimab, which targeted the costimulatory receptor OX40 (CD134), was an agonistic, fully human IgG2 monoclonal antibody. Intravenous ivuxolimab was administered to patients every 2 weeks at six dose levels: 0.01, 0.1, 0.3, 1.5, 3 and 10 mg/kg. Of the approximately 53 patients in dose escalation, 19 had hepatocellular carcinoma, some 15 had melanoma, 9 had renal cell carcinoma and 9 had head and neck cancer. The dose-escalation cohort was almost 85% male with a mean age of 60 years, ranging from roughly 23 to 80. Prior anti-PD-1, anti-PD-L1 or anti-CTLA-4 therapy was permitted, and checkpoint inhibitors had been received by 30% to 40% of dose-escalation patients. Partial responses were achieved by three dose-escalation patients, of whom one had hepatocellular carcinoma and two had cutaneous melanoma. Peripheral TCRbeta sequencing aimed to test whether ivuxolimab altered TCR sequence diversity and caused clonal T-cell expansion. The monotherapy dose-escalation portion (N of about 47 patients) of the phase I ivuxolimab trial is reported in the paper.

What the research found in general, with its limitations: Low levels of normalized T-cell clonal expansion were also seen in some patients who did not respond. On average, CD8+ T cells showed more expanded clones than CD4+ T cells after ivuxolimab. In the 0.1-3.0 mg/kg groups, partial responders had among the lowest normalized peripheral clonal expansion, particularly in CD8+ T cells. The antigen specificity of the peripheral T cells that underwent clonal expansion was not determined. At doses of 0.1 to 3.0 mg/kg, clonal expansion of both CD4+ and CD8+ T cells in blood was seen between baseline and week 6.

The trial excluded patients who had a history of autoimmune disease or who were on systemic immunosuppression. Peripheral blood for TCR sequencing was collected from all dose cohorts at baseline, on cycle 4 day 1, and on cycle 7 day 1. The samples were taken from a phase I, first-in-human, multicenter, open-label dose-escalation trial of ivuxolimab. Adults with locally advanced or metastatic head and neck squamous cell, hepatocellular, melanoma or renal cell carcinoma were enrolled in the trial. Before TCR sequencing, CD4+ T cells and CD8+ T cells were sorted from peripheral blood as separate populations. To sequence the TCRbeta CDR3 region, genomic DNA was isolated from the sorted cells. The immunoSEQ Assay was used to sequence the TCRbeta CDR3 regions. Not all clones reach the TCRdb copy of this immuneACCESS table, which keeps in-frame sequences only. Checked studies attribute under half of the gap to unresolved V genes and leave the rest unexplained. Across this sample there are approximately 35,000 clones, with about 85% seen only once. The ten largest clones capture around 4% of the sample.

In this chain, TRBV28 is recombined with TRBJ1-5; a stretch of 7 junction bases matches TRBD1. This material consisted of CD4+ or CD8+ T cells sorted from blood, taken in a trial of the OX40 agonist ivuxolimab. The TCR sequence derives from an adult with an advanced solid tumor such as melanoma, head and neck, liver or kidney cancer. The base sequence is TGTGCCAGCAGTTTAGACCACCCAGGGGGTAGCAATCAGCCCCAGCATTTT. This is translated as CASSLDHPGGSNQPQHF.